The sequence of this TCR beta chain was determined in a study of cytomegalovirus exposure and HLA in healthy donors. As for this clone: Its antigen remains unknown.

Libraries were prepared by immunoSEQ multiplex PCR; TCRdb keeps only in-frame clonotypes and omits some of them. The sample shows 250,000 to 300,000 clones, roughly 89% of them seen only once. Findings of the study overall: Some TCR beta chains (roughly 160 of them) were listed as cytomegalovirus-associated.

The CDR3 has 14 amino acids. Germline values: CDR1 SGHTA, CDR2 FQGNSA. V was cut by 7 bases and J by 0 bases, with 11 bases left in between. Material: PBMCs. This chain connects TRBV7-2 to TRBJ2-3; no definite D call. This clonotype originated in a woman aged 18-29 years in good health and CMV-seronegative. The chain's CDR3 is CASIGSVSTDTQYF. DNA for the CDR3: TGTGCCAGCATCGGGTCGGTTAGCACAGATACGCAGTATTTT.